What follows describes a single T cell receptor (beta chain). No antigen is known for it. The junction departs from the called germline gene at one end, perhaps through a read error. Using immunoSEQ multiplex PCR, the repertoire was profiled, and TCRdb retains in-frame clones only, with some absent. Altogether around 13,000 clones are present, around 83% being singletons, with the ten largest covering roughly 39%. The sample originates from a study of OX40 agonist ivuxolimab in advanced cancers. Study in general: At doses from 0.01 to 10 mg/kg, patients were given intravenous ivuxolimab every 2 weeks.

Findings of the study overall: In the expanded peripheral T cells, antigen specificity was never determined. Patients with a partial response at 0.1-3.0 mg/kg had among the lowest clonal expansion.

The V gene's germline CDR1 is WSHSY and CDR2 SAAADI. The CDR3 contains 12 residues. The V gene is TRBV10-2, the J gene TRBJ1-1; 7 bases are shared with TRBD1. Sequencing used CD4+ or CD8+ T cells sorted from blood, obtained in a trial of the OX40 agonist ivuxolimab. The sequence was collected from an adult with an advanced solid tumor such as melanoma, head and neck, liver or kidney cancer. CDR3 protein: CASSEWTGGDVF. DNA of the CDR3: TGCGCCAGCAGTGAGTGGACAGGAGGGGACGTCTTT.